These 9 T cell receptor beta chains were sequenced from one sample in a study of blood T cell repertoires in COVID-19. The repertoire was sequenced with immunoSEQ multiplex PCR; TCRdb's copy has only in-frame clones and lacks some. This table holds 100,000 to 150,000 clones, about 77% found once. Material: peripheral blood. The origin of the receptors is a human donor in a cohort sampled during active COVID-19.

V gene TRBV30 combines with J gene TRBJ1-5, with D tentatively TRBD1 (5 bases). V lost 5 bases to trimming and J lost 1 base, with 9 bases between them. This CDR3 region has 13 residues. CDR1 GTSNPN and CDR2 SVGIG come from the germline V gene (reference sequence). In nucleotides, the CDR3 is TGTGCCTGGGACACAGGCAGCAATCAGCCCCAGCATTTT. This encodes CAWDTGSNQPQHF.

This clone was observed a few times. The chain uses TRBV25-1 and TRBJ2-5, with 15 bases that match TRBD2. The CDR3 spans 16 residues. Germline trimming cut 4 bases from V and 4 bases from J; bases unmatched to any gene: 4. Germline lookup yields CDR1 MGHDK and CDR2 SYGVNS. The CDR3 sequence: CASSVGLAGGSETQYF. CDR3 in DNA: TGTGCCAGCAGTGTTGGACTAGCGGGAGGGTCAGAGACCCAGTACTTC. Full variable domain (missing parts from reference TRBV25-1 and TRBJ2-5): EADIYQTPRYLVIGTGKKITLECSQTMGHDKMYWYQQDPGMELHLIHYSYGVNSTEKGDLSSESTVSRIRTEHFPLTLESARPSHTSQYLCASSVGLAGGSETQYFGPGTRLLVL.

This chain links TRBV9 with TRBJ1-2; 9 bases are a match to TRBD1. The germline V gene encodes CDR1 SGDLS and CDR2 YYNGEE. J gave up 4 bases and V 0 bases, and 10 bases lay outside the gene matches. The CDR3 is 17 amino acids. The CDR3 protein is CASSVEGQGIGSYGYTF. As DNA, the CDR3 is TGTGCCAGCAGCGTAGAGGGACAGGGCATAGGGTCCTATGGCTACACCTTC.

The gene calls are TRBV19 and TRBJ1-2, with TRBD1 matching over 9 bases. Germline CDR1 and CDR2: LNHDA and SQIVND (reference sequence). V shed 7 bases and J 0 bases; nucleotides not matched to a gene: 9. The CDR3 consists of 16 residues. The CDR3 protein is CASIRTGALANYGYTF. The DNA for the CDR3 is TGTGCCAGTATACGGACAGGGGCCCTCGCTAACTATGGCTACACCTTC.

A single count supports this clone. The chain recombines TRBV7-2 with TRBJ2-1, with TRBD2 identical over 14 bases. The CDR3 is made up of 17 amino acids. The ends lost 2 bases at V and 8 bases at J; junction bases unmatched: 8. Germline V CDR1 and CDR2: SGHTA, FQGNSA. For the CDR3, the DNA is TGTGCCAGCAGCTTACCGACTAGCGGGAGGGCCCGTTATGAGCAGTTCTTC. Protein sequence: CASSLPTSGRARYEQFF. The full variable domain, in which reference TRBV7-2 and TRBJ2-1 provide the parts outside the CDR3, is GAGVSQSPSNKVTEKGKDVELRCDPISGHTALYWYRQSLGQGLEFLIYFQGNSAPDKSGLPSDRFSAERTGGSVSTLTIQRTQQEDSAVYLCASSLPTSGRARYEQFFGPGTRLTVL.

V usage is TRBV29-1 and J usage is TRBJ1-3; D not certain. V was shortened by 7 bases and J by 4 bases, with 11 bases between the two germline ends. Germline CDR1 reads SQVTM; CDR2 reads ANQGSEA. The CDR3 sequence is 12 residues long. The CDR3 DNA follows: TGCAGCGGGGAGATTGCCGGAAACACCATATATTTT. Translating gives CSGEIAGNTIYF.

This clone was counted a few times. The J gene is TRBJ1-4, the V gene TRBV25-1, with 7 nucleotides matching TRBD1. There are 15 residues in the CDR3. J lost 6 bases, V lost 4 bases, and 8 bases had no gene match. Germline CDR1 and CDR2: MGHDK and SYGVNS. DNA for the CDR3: TGTGCCAGCAGTGGGAACAGGGGTTCCCATGAAAAACTGTTTTTT. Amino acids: CASSGNRGSHEKLFF. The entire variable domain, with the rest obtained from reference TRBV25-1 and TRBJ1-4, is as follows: EADIYQTPRYLVIGTGKKITLECSQTMGHDKMYWYQQDPGMELHLIHYSYGVNSTEKGDLSSESTVSRIRTEHFPLTLESARPSHTSQYLCASSGNRGSHEKLFFGSGTQLSVL.

In DNA form, the CDR3 reads TGTGCCAGCAGCCGACAGGCCGGAGGCACAGATACGCAGTATTTT. This encodes CASSRQAGGTDTQYF. V usage is TRBV6-2 or TRBV6-3 and J usage is TRBJ2-3, with D perhaps matching TRBD1 (6 bases). Germline V lookup: CDR1 MNHEY, CDR2 SVGEGT. The V end was cut by 6 bases, the J end by 1 base, with 14 bases between. This CDR3 region has 15 residues.

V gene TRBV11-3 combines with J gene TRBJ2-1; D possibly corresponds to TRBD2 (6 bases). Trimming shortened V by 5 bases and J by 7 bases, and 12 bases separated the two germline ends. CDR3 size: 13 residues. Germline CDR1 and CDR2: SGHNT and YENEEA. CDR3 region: CASSRGLANEQFF. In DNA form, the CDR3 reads TGTGCCAGCAGCCGGGGACTGGCAAATGAGCAGTTCTTC.